These 2 T cell receptor beta chains were sequenced from one sample in a study of regulatory T cells in long-lasting Graves disease (dated by TCRdb to the early 2020s). Libraries came from multiplex PCR. For sequencing, an Illumina HiSeq 4000 was employed. iRepertoire HTBI primers and Arm-PCR amplification of CDR3 regions were used to construct TCR beta libraries. TCRdb reanalyzed the raw reads on its own, using fastp at Q25 for trimming and MiXCR for clone calling, and kept in-frame beta chains. Rows merge per CDR3 protein into single entries with the most common DNA and genes. The sample yields a few hundred thousand distinct CDR3 sequences; approximately 15% were counted once. Over 7% of the sample rests with the top ten. The meaning of the sample's time point label: newly diagnosed GD, antithyroid drugs for less than 3 months. RNA was extracted from PBMCs in TRIzol for both TCR sequencing and RNA sequencing.

The same data also contributed to another study, on T cells in Graves' hyperthyroidism and ophthalmopathy.

The sequenced sample was peripheral blood mononuclear cells (PBMCs), obtained at new diagnosis, from a patient treated with antithyroid drugs. Every receptor here comes from a woman in her forties with Graves disease. Donor details come from another sample of the same person, matched by shared clones.

A note on this clonotype: The junction differs from germline at one of its ends, possibly a read error. The gene calls are TRBV4-3 and TRBJ1-4; TRBD1 might be the D (5 bases). CDR1 and CDR2 from the germline V gene are LGHNA and YSLEER. The CDR3 runs 14 residues. The CDR3: CASSLGRGDEELFF. CDR3 nucleotide sequence: TGCGCCAGCAGCCTGGGGCGGGGAGATGAAGAACTGTTTTTT.

The chain carries TRBV20-1 and TRBJ2-3, with 12 nucleotides matching TRBD1. This CDR3 spans 18 amino acids. The V segment lost 8 bases and the J segment 5 bases; nucleotides outside the gene matches: 20. From germline, CDR1 is DFQATT and CDR2 SNEGSKA (reference sequence). The CDR3 loop reads CSSSLGTGGEWSEDTQYF. The CDR3 nucleotides are TGCAGTTCCTCTCTCGGGACAGGGGGCGAATGGTCCGAAGATACGCAGTATTTT.